This T cell receptor (beta chain) originates from a study of blood T cell repertoires in COVID-19. Study details: The United States, Italy and Spain supplied acute and convalescent COVID-19 samples. The cDNA or gDNA used as material had been derived from T cells, B-cell-depleted T cells, or PBMCs.

As handled by the study authors: Amplification of reference gene primers provided the estimated nucleated cell counts. The assay was immunoSEQ multiplex PCR, and TCRdb's table has in-frame clones only and misses some. That table furnishes V, J and clone size, whereas the DNA furnished D and trimming. The data hold nearly 250,000 clones, with 86% observed a single time. CDR3 length: 15 residues. V lost 5 bases and J 5 bases, leaving 16 bases between the germline ends. Germline loops: CDR1 SGHTA, CDR2 FQGNSA. J is TRBJ1-5 and V is TRBV7-2, with D tentatively TRBD1 (6 bases). The sequence was collected from a woman in her fifties or sixties who had recovered from COVID-19. Sequences were obtained from peripheral blood. In nucleotides, the CDR3 is TGTGCCAGCAGCGACGGGGGGGCGAGGCATCAGCCCCAGCATTTT. Its translation is CASSDGGARHQPQHF.